Listed here is a single T cell receptor (beta chain). With random hexamers, reverse transcription was performed on about 0.5 to 1 ug of RNA. TCRdb reprocessed the immunoSEQ multiplex PCR reads with MiXCR, giving one entry per CDR3 protein. Counted here are approximately 130,000 distinct CDR3 sequences, around 91% occurring once; the ten biggest clones make up 0.2% to 0.25%. The source of the sample is a study of CD8 T cells in Susac syndrome. J lost 4 bases, V lost 0 bases, and 16 bases had no gene match. This CDR3 has 19 amino acids. CDR1 GTSNPN and CDR2 SVGIG come from the germline V gene (reference sequence).

V gene TRBV30 combines with J gene TRBJ2-7, with 12 bases fitting TRBD2. The TCR sequence derives from a human donor with multiple sclerosis. Input material: CD8+ T cells from PBMCs. As DNA, the CDR3 is TGTGCCTGGAGTGTACGATTGGGCTCCTTACTAGCGGGGGGATACGAGCAGTACTTC. Translated: CAWSVRLGSLLAGGYEQYF.